Here is one T cell receptor (beta chain) with its context. Its matching antigen is unknown. The sample originates from a study of cytomegalovirus exposure and HLA in healthy donors. Study-level points and caveats: Reports credit the classifier with highly specific, highly sensitive diagnosis of cytomegalovirus status. According to the study, about 180 TCR beta chains were cytomegalovirus-associated. Researchers reported that a few CMV-associated chains were confirmed in vitro as CMV antigen-specific.

Sequencing used immunoSEQ multiplex PCR; TCRdb keeps in-frame clones, though not all of them. The sample holds roughly 310,000 clones, nearly 90% seen once. The sequence derives from a man younger than 40 in good health and CMV-seronegative. What was sequenced was PBMCs.

This chain's CDR3 is CASSLSNTGELFF. In nucleotides, the CDR3 is TGTGCCAGCAGCCTATCGAACACCGGGGAGCTGTTTTTT. The V call is TRBV2, the J call TRBJ2-2; D is unresolved. The CDR3 has 13 amino acids. V was cut by 6 bases and J by 0 bases, with 5 bases left in between. Germline V gives CDR1 SNHLY, CDR2 FYNNEI.